This T cell receptor (beta chain) was observed in a study of cytomegalovirus exposure and HLA in healthy donors. Study findings and constraints: Among the CMV-associated chains, a few were confirmed in vitro as specific for CMV antigens.

Vbeta (60) and Jbeta (13) primers were used in the PCR. Original data processing: Counted up in a later analysis, unique TCR beta chains came to 60 million to 95 million, with about 10 million shared. Repertoires were generated with immunoSEQ multiplex PCR, while TCRdb's copy carries only in-frame clones and drops some. From that table come the V and J calls and clone size; the DNA was used to work out D and trimming. Altogether more than 150,000 clones are present, just under 80% being singletons, with the ten largest covering 1.5% to 2%. Note on this clone: No antigen is known for it.

As for the donors, each was a healthy bone marrow donor. The CDR3 spans 16 residues. V gave up 5 bases and J gave up 0 bases, with 13 bases separating them. In germline, CDR1 is SGHVS, CDR2 FQNEAQ. The sequencing sample was made of PBMCs. V is TRBV7-8 and J is TRBJ1-4; the D gene is possibly TRBD1 (5 bases). The receptor comes from a woman in her twenties or thirties in good health and CMV-seronegative. The CDR3 sequence is CASSPGAHATNEKLFF. CDR3 in DNA: TGTGCCAGCAGCCCTGGGGCGCATGCAACTAATGAAAAACTGTTTTTT. The complete variable domain, with remaining parts taken from reference TRBV7-8 and TRBJ1-4, reads GAGVSQSPRYKVAKRGQDVALRCDPISGHVSLFWYQQALGQGPEFLTYFQNEAQLDKSGLPSDRFFAERPEGSVSTLKIQRTQQEDSAVYLCASSPGAHATNEKLFFGSGTQLSVL.